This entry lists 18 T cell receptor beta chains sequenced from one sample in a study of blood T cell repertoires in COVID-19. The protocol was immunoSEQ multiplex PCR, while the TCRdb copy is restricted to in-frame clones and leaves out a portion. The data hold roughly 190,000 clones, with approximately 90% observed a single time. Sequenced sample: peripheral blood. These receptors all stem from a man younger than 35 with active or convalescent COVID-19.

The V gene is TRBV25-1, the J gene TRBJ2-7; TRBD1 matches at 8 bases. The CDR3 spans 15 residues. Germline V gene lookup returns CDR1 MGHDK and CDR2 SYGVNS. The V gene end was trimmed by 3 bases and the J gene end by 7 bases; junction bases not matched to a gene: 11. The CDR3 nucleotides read TGTGCCAGCAGTGAGACCGGGACAGGCCCCTGGGAGCAGTACTTC. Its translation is CASSETGTGPWEQYF.

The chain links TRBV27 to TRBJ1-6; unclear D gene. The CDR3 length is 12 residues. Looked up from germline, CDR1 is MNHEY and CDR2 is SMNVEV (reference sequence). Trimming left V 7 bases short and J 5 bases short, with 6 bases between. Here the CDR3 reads CASKQNNSPLHF. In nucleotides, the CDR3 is TGTGCCAGCAAACAGAATAATTCACCCCTCCACTTT.

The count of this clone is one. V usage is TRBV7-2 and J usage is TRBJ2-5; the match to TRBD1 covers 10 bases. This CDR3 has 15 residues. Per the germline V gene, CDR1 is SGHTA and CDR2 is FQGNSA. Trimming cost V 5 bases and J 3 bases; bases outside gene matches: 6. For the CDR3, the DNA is TGTGCCAGCAGCCAGGGACAGGGGAATGAAGAGACCCAGTACTTC. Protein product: CASSQGQGNEETQYF.

The CDR3 loop is CASSQGRGNQPQHF. Here the CDR3 DNA reads TGTGCCAGCAGCCAAGGCAGGGGTAATCAGCCCCAGCATTTT. The V call is TRBV3-1 (or the pseudogene TRBV3-2), the J call TRBJ1-5, with D possibly TRBD1 on 6 matching bases. This CDR3 has 14 residues. Trimming took off 1 base at V and 4 bases at J, with 8 bases between the two ends. Germline CDR1 and CDR2: LGHDT and YNNKEL (reference sequence).

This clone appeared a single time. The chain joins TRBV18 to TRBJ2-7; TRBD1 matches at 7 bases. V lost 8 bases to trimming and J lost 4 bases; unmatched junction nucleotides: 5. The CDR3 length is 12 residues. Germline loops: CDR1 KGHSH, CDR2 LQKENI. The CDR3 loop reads CASRQGPYEQYF. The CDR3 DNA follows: TGTGCCAGCCGACAGGGCCCATACGAGCAGTACTTC.

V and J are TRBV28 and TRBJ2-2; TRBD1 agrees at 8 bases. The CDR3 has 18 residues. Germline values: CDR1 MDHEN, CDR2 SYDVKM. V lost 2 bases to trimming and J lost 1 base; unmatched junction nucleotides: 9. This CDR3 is CASSLGLRQGLNTGELFF. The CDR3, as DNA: TGTGCCAGCAGTTTAGGACTAAGACAGGGGTTGAACACCGGGGAGCTGTTTTTT.

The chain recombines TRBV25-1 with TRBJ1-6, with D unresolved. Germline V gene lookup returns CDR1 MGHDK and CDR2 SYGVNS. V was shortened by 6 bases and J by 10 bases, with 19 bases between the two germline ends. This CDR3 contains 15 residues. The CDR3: CASSYTEISGSPLHF. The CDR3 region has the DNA TGTGCCAGCAGCTACACAGAGATCAGCGGCTCACCCCTCCACTTT.

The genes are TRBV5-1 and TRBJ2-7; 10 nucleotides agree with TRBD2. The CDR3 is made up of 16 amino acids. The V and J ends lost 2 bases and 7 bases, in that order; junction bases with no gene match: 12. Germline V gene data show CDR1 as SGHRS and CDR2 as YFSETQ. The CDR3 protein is CASSLSPSGSSGEQYF. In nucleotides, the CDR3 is TGCGCCAGCAGCTTATCGCCTAGCGGGAGTTCAGGGGAGCAGTACTTC.

For the CDR3, the DNA is TGTGCCAGCAGTCGGACAGGGGAGAGGGCTGAAGCTTTCTTT. Translated, it gives CASSRTGERAEAFF. The V call is TRBV2, the J call TRBJ1-1; 9 nucleotides line up with TRBD1. CDR3 size: 14 residues. CDR1 and CDR2 (germline): SNHLY, FYNNEI. V dropped 5 bases and J dropped 6; count of bases not matched to a gene: 7.

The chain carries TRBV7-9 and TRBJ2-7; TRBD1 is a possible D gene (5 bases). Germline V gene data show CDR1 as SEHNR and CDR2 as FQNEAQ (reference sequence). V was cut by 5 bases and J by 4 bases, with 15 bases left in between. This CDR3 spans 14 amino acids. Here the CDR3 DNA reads TGTGCCAGCAGCCCTCAGGGCAGGTCGTACGAGCAGTACGTC. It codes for CASSPQGRSYEQYV.

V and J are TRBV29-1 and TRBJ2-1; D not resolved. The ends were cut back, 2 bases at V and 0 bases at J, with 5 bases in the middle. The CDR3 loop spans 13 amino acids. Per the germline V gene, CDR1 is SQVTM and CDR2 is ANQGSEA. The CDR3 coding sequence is TGCAGCGTTGAAAAGAGCTCCTACAATGAGCAGTTCTTC. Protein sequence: CSVEKSSYNEQFF.

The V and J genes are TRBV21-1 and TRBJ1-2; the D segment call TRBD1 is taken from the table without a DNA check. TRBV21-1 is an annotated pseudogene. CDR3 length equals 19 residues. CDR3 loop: CASSRAPPGQGGNSYGYTF. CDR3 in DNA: TGTGCCAGCAGCAGAGCCCCTCCGGGACAGGGGGGCAATAGCTATGGCTACACCTTC.

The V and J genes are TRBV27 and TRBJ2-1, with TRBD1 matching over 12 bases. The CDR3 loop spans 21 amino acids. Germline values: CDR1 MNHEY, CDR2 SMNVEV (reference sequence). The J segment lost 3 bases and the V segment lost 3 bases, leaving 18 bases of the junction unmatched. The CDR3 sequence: CASSFPPGQGAEGRDYNEQFF. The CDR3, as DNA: TGTGCCAGCAGTTTCCCCCCGGGACAGGGGGCCGAGGGTCGAGACTACAATGAGCAGTTCTTC.

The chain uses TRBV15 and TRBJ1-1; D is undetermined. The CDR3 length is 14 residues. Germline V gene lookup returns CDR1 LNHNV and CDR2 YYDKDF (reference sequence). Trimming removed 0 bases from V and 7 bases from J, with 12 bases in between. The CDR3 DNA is TGTGCCACCAGCAGAGACAGGAACTCATATGAAGCTTTCTTT. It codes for CATSRDRNSYEAFF.

For the CDR3, the DNA is TGTGCCAGCTCACCGACTAGGGGTTCGAGCTACAATGAGCAGTTCTTC. Encoded protein: CASSPTRGSSYNEQFF. V usage is TRBV18 and J usage is TRBJ2-1; D is perhaps TRBD2 (6 bases). The V gene lost 3 bases and the J gene lost 3 bases, with 15 bases spanning the gap. CDR1 and CDR2 from the germline V gene are KGHSH and LQKENI. The CDR3 is made up of 16 amino acids. The entire variable domain, with the rest obtained from reference TRBV18 and TRBJ2-1, is as follows: NAGVMQNPRHLVRRRGQEARLRCSPMKGHSHVYWYRQLPEEGLKFMVYLQKENIIDESGMPKERFSAEFPKEGPSILRIQQVVRGDSAAYFCASSPTRGSSYNEQFFGPGTRLTVL.

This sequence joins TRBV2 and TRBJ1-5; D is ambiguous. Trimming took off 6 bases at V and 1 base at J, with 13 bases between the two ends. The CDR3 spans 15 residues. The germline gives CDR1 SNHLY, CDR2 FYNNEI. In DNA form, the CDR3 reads TGTGCCAGCAGAGTCACGGTGTCAAGCAATCAGCCCCAGCATTTT. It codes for CASRVTVSSNQPQHF.

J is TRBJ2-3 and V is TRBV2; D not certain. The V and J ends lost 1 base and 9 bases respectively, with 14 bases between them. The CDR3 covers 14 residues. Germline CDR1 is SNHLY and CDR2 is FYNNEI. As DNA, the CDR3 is TGTGCCAGCAGTGAAGAGACTCCCGTTGACACGCAGTATTTT. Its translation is CASSEETPVDTQYF.

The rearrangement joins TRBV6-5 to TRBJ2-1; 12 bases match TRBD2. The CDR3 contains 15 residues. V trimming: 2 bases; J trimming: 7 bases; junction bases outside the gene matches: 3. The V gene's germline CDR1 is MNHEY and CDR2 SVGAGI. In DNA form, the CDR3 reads TGTGCCAGCAGTTACCTAGCGGGGGGGCCGAATGAGCAGTTCTTC. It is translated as CASSYLAGGPNEQFF.